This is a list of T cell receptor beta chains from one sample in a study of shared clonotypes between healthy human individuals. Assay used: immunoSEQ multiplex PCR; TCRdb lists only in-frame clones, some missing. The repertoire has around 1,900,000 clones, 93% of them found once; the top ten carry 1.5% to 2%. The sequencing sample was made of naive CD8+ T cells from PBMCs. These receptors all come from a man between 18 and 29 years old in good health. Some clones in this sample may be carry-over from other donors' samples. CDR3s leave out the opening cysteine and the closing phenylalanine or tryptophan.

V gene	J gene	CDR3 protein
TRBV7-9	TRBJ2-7	ASSSLLEEQY
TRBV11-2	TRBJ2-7	ASIQPGAASYEQY
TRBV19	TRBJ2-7	ASSILYGTYYEQY
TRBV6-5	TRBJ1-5	ASSNHRGGNQPQH
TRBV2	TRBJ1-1	ASRQSFGTEAF
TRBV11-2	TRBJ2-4	ASSNAKNIQY
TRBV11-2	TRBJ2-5	ASSGTGPRETQY
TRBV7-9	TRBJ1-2	ASSLSETALNYGYT
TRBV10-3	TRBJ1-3	AISVQGTDSGNTIY
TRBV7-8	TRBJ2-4	ASSPTGRGIQY
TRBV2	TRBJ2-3	ASSEALSIADTQY
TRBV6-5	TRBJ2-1	ASSYAGLDYNEQF
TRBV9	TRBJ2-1	ASSERGGRDEQF
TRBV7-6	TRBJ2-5	ASSPNRGAQY
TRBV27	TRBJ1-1	ASSLRFAATMNTEAF